The next 15 T cell receptor beta chains were all read from a single sample in a study of control samples from healthy donors and cancer patients. The assay was immunoSEQ multiplex PCR, and TCRdb's table has in-frame clones only and misses some. The sample records about 220,000 clones, about 94% being singletons. Sequencing used blood. All receptors come from a man between 45 and 60 years old in good health.

J is TRBJ1-1 and V is TRBV10-3; 7 bases line up with TRBD1. There are 13 residues in the CDR3. CDR1 and CDR2 (germline): ENHRY, SYGVKD. The ends lost 10 bases at V and 1 base at J; junction bases unmatched: 6. This CDR3 reads CATYRGENTEAFF. CDR3 bases: TGTGCCACCTACAGGGGTGAGAACACTGAAGCTTTCTTT.

The chain employs TRBV5-1 and TRBJ2-5; 7 bases map to TRBD1. The J segment lost 3 bases and the V segment lost 4 bases, leaving 3 bases of the junction unmatched. The CDR3 sequence is 13 residues long. From germline, CDR1 is SGHRS and CDR2 YFSETQ. Here the CDR3 reads CASSDQGEETQYF. The CDR3 bases are TGCGCCAGCAGCGATCAGGGGGAAGAGACCCAGTACTTC. The full variable domain, in which reference TRBV5-1 and TRBJ2-5 provide the parts outside the CDR3, is KAGVTQTPRYLIKTRGQQVTLSCSPISGHRSVSWYQQTPGQGLQFLFEYFSETQRNKGNFPGRFSGRQFSNSRSEMNVSTLELGDSALYLCASSDQGEETQYFGPGTRLLVL.

The gene calls are TRBV19 and TRBJ1-1; D is perhaps TRBD1 (5 bases). The CDR3 covers 13 residues. Trimming removed 2 bases at V and 9 bases at J, with 13 bases between. From germline, CDR1 is LNHDA and CDR2 SQIVND (reference sequence). The CDR3 sequence: CASSIISGNQAFF. Here the CDR3 DNA reads TGTGCCAGTAGTATAATATCAGGGAACCAAGCTTTCTTT.

This chain joins TRBV3-1 (or the pseudogene TRBV3-2) and TRBJ2-1; D is possibly TRBD2 (7 bases). The length of the CDR3 is 15 residues. Germline CDR1 LGHDT, CDR2 YNNKEL (reference sequence). Trimming removed 4 bases at V and 9 bases at J, with 19 bases between. The CDR3 coding sequence is TGTGCCAGCAGCCCTTTTAACGGGGGGCAAAGTGAGCAGTTCTTC. Translating it yields CASSPFNGGQSEQFF.

This rearrangement joins TRBV7-8 to TRBJ1-1; D perhaps matches TRBD1 (5 bases). This CDR3 has 12 residues. CDR1 and CDR2 (germline): SGHVS, FQNEAQ. Trimming removed 6 bases from V and 7 bases from J, with 12 bases in between. This CDR3 is CASSSKGLEAFF. The CDR3 coding sequence is TGTGCCAGCAGTTCGAAGGGACTTGAAGCTTTCTTT.

This clone was found once. The CDR3 sequence: CASSPPRTRSYNEQFF. CDR3 DNA sequence: TGTGCCAGCAGCCCACCTCGGACTCGCTCCTACAATGAGCAGTTCTTC. The chain carries TRBV2 and TRBJ2-1, with D perhaps matching TRBD2 (5 bases). The CDR3 runs 16 residues. V shed 6 bases and J shed 0 bases, with 15 bases lying between them. Germline CDR1 reads SNHLY; CDR2 reads FYNNEI. Based on the CDR3 plus reference TRBV2 and TRBJ2-1, the full variable domain is EPEVTQTPSHQVTQMGQEVILRCVPISNHLYFYWYRQILGQKVEFLVSFYNNEISEKSEIFDDQFSVERPDGSNFTLKIRSTKLEDSAMYFCASSPPRTRSYNEQFFGPGTRLTVL.

This clone was found once. J is TRBJ1-1 and V is TRBV19; D is ambiguous. Germline loops: CDR1 LNHDA, CDR2 SQIVND (reference sequence). Trimming removed 5 bases from V and 5 bases from J, with 15 bases in between. This CDR3 is built from 14 residues. DNA of the CDR3: TGTGCCAGTAGTCCGCAGGTCGTGAGAACTGAAGCTTTCTTT. Translated: CASSPQVVRTEAFF.

A single count supports this clone. The V call is TRBV11-3, the J call TRBJ2-7, with D unclear. Per germline, CDR1 SGHNT and CDR2 YENEEA. The V end lost 3 bases, the J end lost 7 bases, and 7 bases lay between the germline ends. The CDR3 loop spans 11 amino acids. The CDR3 DNA sequence: TGTGCCAGCAGCTTTATCGGAGAGCAGTACGTC. It translates to CASSFIGEQYV.

V and J are TRBV30 and TRBJ1-2; D uncertain. CDR1 GTSNPN and CDR2 SVGIG come from the germline V gene (reference sequence). V was pared by 2 bases and J by 8 bases, with 12 bases between. CDR3 size: 12 residues. The CDR3, as DNA: TGTGCCTGGAGTCCGGAGAGGAGGGGCTACACCTTC. This encodes CAWSPERRGYTF.

This chain connects TRBV5-4 to TRBJ2-7; TRBD1 matches at 9 bases. Per germline, CDR1 SGHNT and CDR2 YYREEE (reference sequence). The CDR3 loop spans 16 amino acids. J gave up 6 bases and V 4 bases, and 14 bases lay outside the gene matches. The CDR3 region has the DNA TGTGCCAGCAGCCGGGGGGCGGGACAGGGACGGTCCGAGCAGTACTTC. Residues: CASSRGAGQGRSEQYF.

The rearrangement uses TRBV4-1 and TRBJ1-1; tentatively, D is TRBD1 (5 bases). CDR1 is MGHRA and CDR2 is YSYEKL in the germline V gene. V dropped 2 bases and J dropped 0 bases, with 7 bases sitting between them. The CDR3 extends over 14 amino acids. The CDR3 DNA is TGCGCCAGCAGCCAACGACAGCTGAACACTGAAGCTTTCTTT. Translating it yields CASSQRQLNTEAFF.

The sample holds one count of this clone. The CDR3 protein is CASSTPQVWSAQYF. The DNA for the CDR3 is TGTGCCAGTAGTACCCCACAGGTTTGGTCAGCGCAGTATTTT. V gene TRBV19 combines with J gene TRBJ2-3, with D possibly TRBD1 on 5 matching bases. Looked up from germline, CDR1 is LNHDA and CDR2 is SQIVND (reference sequence). CDR3 length equals 14 residues. The V end was cut by 4 bases, the J end by 10 bases, with 18 bases between.

CDR3 bases: TGTGCCAGCAGCTTAGGGCAGAACACAGATACGCAGTATTTT. Encoded protein: CASSLGQNTDTQYF. V is TRBV7-3 and J is TRBJ2-3; no clear D. The germline CDR1 and CDR2 sequences are SGHTA and FQGTGA. CDR3 length: 14 residues. Trimming took 2 bases from V and 2 from J, leaving 8 bases between them.

The rearrangement links TRBV29-1 to TRBJ2-5; no definite D call. Germline V gives CDR1 SQVTM, CDR2 ANQGSEA. Trimming took off 0 bases at V and 2 bases at J, with 16 bases between the two ends. This CDR3 has 16 residues. The CDR3 DNA reads as TGCAGCGTTGAAGATTCAGAGTTCGAAGGGCAAGAGACCCAGTACTTC. Its protein product is CSVEDSEFEGQETQYF.

In DNA, the CDR3 is TGTGCCAGCATGAGGGGGGGGTCTGGAAACACCATATATTTT. The encoded protein is CASMRGGSGNTIYF. J is TRBJ1-3 and V is TRBV2; D is possibly TRBD1 (6 bases). The V end was cut by 7 bases, the J end by 1 base, with 11 bases between. Germline values: CDR1 SNHLY, CDR2 FYNNEI. This CDR3 has 14 amino acids. Together with reference TRBV2 and TRBJ1-3, the CDR3 gives the full variable domain: EPEVTQTPSHQVTQMGQEVILRCVPISNHLYFYWYRQILGQKVEFLVSFYNNEISEKSEIFDDQFSVERPDGSNFTLKIRSTKLEDSAMYFCASMRGGSGNTIYFGEGSWLTVV.